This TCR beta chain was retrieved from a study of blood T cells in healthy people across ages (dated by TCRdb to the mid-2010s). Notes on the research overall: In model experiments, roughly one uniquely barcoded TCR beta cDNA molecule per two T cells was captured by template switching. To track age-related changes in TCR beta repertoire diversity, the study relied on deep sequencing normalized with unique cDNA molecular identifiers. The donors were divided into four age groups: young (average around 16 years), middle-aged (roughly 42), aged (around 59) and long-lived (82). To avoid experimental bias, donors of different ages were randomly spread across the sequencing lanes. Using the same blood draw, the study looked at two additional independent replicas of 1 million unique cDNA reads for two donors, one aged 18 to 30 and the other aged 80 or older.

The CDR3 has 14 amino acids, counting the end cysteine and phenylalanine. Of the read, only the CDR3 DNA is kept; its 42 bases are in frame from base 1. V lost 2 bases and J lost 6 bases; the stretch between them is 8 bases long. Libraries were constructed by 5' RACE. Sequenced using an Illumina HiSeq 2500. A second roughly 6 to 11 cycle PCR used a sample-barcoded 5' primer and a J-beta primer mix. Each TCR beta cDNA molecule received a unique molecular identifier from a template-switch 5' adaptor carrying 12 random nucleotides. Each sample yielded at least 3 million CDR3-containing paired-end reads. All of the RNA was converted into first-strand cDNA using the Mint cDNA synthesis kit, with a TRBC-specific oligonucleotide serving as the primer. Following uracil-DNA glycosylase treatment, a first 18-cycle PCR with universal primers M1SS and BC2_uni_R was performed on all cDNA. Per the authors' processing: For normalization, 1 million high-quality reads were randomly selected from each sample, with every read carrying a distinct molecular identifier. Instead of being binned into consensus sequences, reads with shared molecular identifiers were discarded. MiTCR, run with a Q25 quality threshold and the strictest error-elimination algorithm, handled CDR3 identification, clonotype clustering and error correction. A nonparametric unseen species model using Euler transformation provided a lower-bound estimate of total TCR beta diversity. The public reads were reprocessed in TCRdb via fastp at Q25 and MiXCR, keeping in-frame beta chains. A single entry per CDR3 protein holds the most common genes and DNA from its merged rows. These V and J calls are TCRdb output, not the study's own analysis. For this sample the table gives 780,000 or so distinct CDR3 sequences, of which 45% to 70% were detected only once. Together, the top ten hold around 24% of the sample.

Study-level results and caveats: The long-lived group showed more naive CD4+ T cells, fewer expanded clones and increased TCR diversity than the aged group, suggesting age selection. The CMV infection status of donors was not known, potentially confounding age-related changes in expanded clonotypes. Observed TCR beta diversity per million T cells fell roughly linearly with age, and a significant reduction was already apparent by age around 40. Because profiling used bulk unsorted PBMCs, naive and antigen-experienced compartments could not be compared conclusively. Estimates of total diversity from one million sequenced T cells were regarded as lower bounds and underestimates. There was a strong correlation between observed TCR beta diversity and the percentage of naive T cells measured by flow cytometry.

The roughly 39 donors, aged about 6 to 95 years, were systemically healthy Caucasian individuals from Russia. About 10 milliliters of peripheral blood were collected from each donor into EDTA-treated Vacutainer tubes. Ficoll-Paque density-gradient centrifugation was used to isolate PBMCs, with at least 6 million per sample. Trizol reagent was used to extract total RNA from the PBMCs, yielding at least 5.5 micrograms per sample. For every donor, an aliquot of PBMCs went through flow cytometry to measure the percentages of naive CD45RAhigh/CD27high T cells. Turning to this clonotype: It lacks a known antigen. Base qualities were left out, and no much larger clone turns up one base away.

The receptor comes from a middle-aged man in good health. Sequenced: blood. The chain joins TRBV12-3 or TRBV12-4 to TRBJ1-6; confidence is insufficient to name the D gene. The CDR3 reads CASSLPRINSPLHF. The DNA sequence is TGTGCCAGCAGTTTACCACGTATTAATTCACCCCTCCACTTT.